Shown below are 5 T cell receptor beta chains from a single sample sequenced in a study of early T cells in non-severe SARS-CoV-2 infection (dated by TCRdb to the early 2020s). Library preparation used 5' RACE. Instrument on record: NextSeq 500. TCRdb handled the public reads itself, with Q25 trimming in fastp and clone calling in MiXCR, and kept productive beta chains. Each entry is one CDR3 protein sequence, shown with its most common DNA and genes. This sample has about 55,000 distinct CDR3 sequences in its table, and 6.6% of those were observed once. The top ten clones comprise roughly 5% of the sample. The sample consisted of whole blood, taken at baseline. Source of these receptors: an adult who was a healthcare worker with PCR-confirmed SARS-CoV-2 infection or an uninfected control (not recorded which).

This clonotype was counted many times. CDR3 nucleotides: TGTGCCAGCATCATTACAGGAGAGAGCACTGAAGCTTTCTTT. Translating it yields CASIITGESTEAFF. V gene TRBV12-3 or TRBV12-4 combines with J gene TRBJ1-1; maybe TRBD1 (5 bases). Trimming took off 7 bases at V and 4 bases at J, with 16 bases between the two ends. The CDR3 spans 14 residues.

This clonotype was counted at least ten times. The rearrangement uses TRBV7-2 and TRBJ2-7; D is uncertain. Germline V gene sequence: CDR1 SGHTA, CDR2 FQGNSA. There are 13 residues in the CDR3. V dropped 2 bases and J dropped 7 bases, with 12 bases sitting between them. The CDR3: CASSLHPAKEQYF. The CDR3 nucleotides read TGTGCCAGCAGCTTACACCCCGCTAAAGAGCAGTACTTC. The variable domain in full, completed from reference TRBV7-2 and TRBJ2-7, reads GAGVSQSPSNKVTEKGKDVELRCDPISGHTALYWYRQSLGQGLEFLIYFQGNSAPDKSGLPSDRFSAERTGGSVSTLTIQRTQQEDSAVYLCASSLHPAKEQYFGPGTRLTVT.

There are many counts of this clonotype. The chain recombines TRBV20-1 with TRBJ2-1; the match to TRBD2 covers 8 bases. Losses at the gene ends were 2 bases for V and 6 bases for J; bases not matched to a gene: 6. This CDR3 comprises 14 residues. Germline values: CDR1 DFQATT, CDR2 SNEGSKA (reference sequence). Here the CDR3 reads CSARFGLAFNEQFF. CDR3 sequence (DNA): TGCAGTGCTAGATTTGGACTAGCTTTCAATGAGCAGTTCTTC.

The chain employs TRBV5-6 and TRBJ1-1; maybe TRBD1 (5 bases). In germline, CDR1 is SGHDT, CDR2 YYEEEE. V shed 4 bases and J shed 0 bases, with 16 bases lying between them. The CDR3 contains 16 residues. The CDR3 DNA follows: TGTGCCAGCAGCCTTTACCCGGGACTGCTGAACACTGAAGCTTTCTTT. As protein: CASSLYPGLLNTEAFF.

The genes are TRBV28 and TRBJ2-5; TRBD1 matches 9 bases. Trimming took 2 bases from V and 6 from J; bases not matched to a gene: 16. Germline loops: CDR1 MDHEN, CDR2 SYDVKM. The CDR3 sequence is 18 residues long. In DNA, the CDR3 is TGTGCCAGCAGTTTAATCCCCCCGGGACAGGGAGCTAGGCAGACCCAGTACTTC. This gives the protein CASSLIPPGQGARQTQYF.